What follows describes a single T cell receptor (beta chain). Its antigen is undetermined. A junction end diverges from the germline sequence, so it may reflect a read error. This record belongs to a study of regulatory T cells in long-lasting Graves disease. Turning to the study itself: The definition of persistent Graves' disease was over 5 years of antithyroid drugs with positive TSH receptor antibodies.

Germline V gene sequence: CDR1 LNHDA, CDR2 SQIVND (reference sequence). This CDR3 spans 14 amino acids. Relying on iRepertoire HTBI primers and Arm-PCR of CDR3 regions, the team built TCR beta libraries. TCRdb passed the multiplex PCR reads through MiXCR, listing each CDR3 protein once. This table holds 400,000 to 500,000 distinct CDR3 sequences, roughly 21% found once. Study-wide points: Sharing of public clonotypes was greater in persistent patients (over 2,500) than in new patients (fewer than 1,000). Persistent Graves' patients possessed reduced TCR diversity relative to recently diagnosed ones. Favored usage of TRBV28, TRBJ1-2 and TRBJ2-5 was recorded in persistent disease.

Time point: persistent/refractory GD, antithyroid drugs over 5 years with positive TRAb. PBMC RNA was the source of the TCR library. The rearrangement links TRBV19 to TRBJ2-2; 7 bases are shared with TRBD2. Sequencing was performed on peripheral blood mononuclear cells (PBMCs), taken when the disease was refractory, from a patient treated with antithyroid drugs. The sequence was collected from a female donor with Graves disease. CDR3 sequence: CASSIGVRGGGLFF. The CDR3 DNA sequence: TGTGCCAGTAGTATAGGTGTCCGGGGCGGGGGGCTGTTTTTT.